The source of this TCR beta chain is a study of CD8 T cells in ankylosing spondylitis. Overall study results and limits: Significant enrichment of disease-linked clones was reportedly seen in matched ankylosing spondylitis synovial fluid.

One entry per CDR3 protein results from TCRdb running MiXCR on the 5' RACE reads. The sample has about 130,000 distinct CDR3 sequences, around 6.6% seen once; the top ten hold approximately 13%. This clonotype has a count of ten or more. Its antigen is undetermined. The CDR3 loop spans 11 amino acids. V lost 4 bases, J lost 11 bases, and 4 bases stayed unmatched. CDR1 is MNHEY and CDR2 is SVGEGT in the germline V gene. The chain links TRBV6-2 or TRBV6-3 to TRBJ1-1; TRBD1 matches at 7 bases. The specimen was blood, either unsorted or a sorted T cell fraction (not recorded which). This receptor was obtained from a female donor with ankylosing spondylitis or in good health (not recorded which). The CDR3 DNA sequence: TGTGCCAGCAGTTCCGGGACAGTCGCTTTCTTT. The encoded protein is CASSSGTVAFF.